The TCR beta chain under discussion was sequenced for a study of early T cells in non-severe SARS-CoV-2 infection. As for the study in general: Sequencing was performed on bulk RNA from unsorted whole blood, leaving chains unpaired.

This clonotype was counted ten times or more. The antigen remains undetermined. Unique molecular identifiers (one per individual cDNA molecule) were attached. TCRdb reanalysed the 5' RACE reads using MiXCR and keeps one entry per CDR3 protein. Of 54,000 or so distinct CDR3 sequences detected, 5.5% to 6.5% appear once; the ten largest clones hold almost 7%. Notes on the study in general: VDJdb-based annotation leaned toward anti-spike CD8 responses and missed private and CD4 specificities.

Germline V CDR1 and CDR2: WNHNN, SYGVQD (reference sequence). The trim removed 6 bases at V and 0 bases at J, leaving 19 bases unmatched. The CDR3 covers 21 residues. This receptor was taken from an adult who was a healthcare worker with PCR-confirmed SARS-CoV-2 infection or an uninfected control (not recorded which). The sample was whole blood. The J gene is TRBJ1-4, the V gene TRBV10-1; TRBD1 agrees at 10 bases. CDR3 coding DNA: TGCGCCAGCAGGACAGGGGGCGAGTTTCTTCGGATATCTGCAACTAATGAAAAACTGTTTTTT. It yields the protein CASRTGGEFLRISATNEKLFF.